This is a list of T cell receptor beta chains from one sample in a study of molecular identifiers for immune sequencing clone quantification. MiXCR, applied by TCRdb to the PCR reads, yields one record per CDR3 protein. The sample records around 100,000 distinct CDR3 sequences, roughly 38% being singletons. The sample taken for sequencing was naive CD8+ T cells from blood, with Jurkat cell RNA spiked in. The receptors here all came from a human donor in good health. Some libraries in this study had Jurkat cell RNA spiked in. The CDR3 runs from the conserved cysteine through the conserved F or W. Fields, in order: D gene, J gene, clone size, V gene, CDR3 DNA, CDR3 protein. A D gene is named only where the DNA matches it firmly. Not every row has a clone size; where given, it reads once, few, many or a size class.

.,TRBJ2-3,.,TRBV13,TGTGCCAGCAGCTTAGGAACCATACAGACAGATACGCAGTATTTT,CASSLGTIQTDTQYF
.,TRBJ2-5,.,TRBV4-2,TGTGCCAGCAGCCAAAAGTACCCAGGGGGGGCCCAGTACTTC,CASSQKYPGGAQYF
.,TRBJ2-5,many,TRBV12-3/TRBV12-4,TGTGCCAGCAGACAGGGTCCGGGCCAAGAGACCCAGTACTTC,CASRQGPGQETQYF
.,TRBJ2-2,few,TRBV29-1,TGCAGCGTCCTTAACGCTGGGGTCACCGGGGAGCTGTTTTTT,CSVLNAGVTGELFF
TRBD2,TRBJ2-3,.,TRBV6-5,TGTGCCAGCACTGTAGCGGGAGGGTTTGCGGATACGCAGTATTTT,CASTVAGGFADTQYF
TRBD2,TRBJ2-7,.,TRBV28,TGTGCCAGCAGTATGCTGGGGGGGGAGCAGTACTTC,CASSMLGGEQYF
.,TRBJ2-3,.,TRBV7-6,TGTGCCAGCAGCTTAGACTGGGGAATCACAGATACGCAGTATTTT,CASSLDWGITDTQYF
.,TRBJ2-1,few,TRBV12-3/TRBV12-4,TGTGCCAGCAGTTCGGCTATTATCCGGGAGTTCTTC,CASSSAIIREFF
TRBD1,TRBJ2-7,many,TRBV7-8,TGTGCCAGCAGACCCGGGACAGCAAACTACGAGCAGTACTTC,CASRPGTANYEQYF
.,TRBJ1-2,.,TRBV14,TGTGCCAGCAGCCAAGTGGGCTGGGCGGACTATGGCTACACCTTC,CASSQVGWADYGYTF
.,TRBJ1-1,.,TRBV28,TGTGCCAGCAGTTTGTCAGCATACATGAACACTGAAGCTTTCTTT,CASSLSAYMNTEAFF
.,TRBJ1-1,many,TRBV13,TGTGCCAGCAGCTTAGCGGCAGAACCGGGGTTGGCTTTCTTT,CASSLAAEPGLAFF
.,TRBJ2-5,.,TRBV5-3,TGTGCCAGCAGCGTCCCTCGCGGGGTAGGAGAGACCCAGTACTTC,CASSVPRGVGETQYF
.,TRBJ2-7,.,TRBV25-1,TGTGCCAGCAGTGAATATAGCGGCTACGAGCAGTACTTC,CASSEYSGYEQYF
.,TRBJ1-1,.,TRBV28,TGTGCCAGCAGTTTCGGATTAGTCAGCGCTCGAAAAGTCGGCACTGAAGCTTTCTTT,CASSFGLVSARKVGTEAFF
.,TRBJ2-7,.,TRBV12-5,TGTGCTAGTGGTTCAACAGGGCTCGACGAGCAGTACTTC,CASGSTGLDEQYF
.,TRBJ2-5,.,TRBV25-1,TGTGCCAGCAGTGGCGATCAAGAGACCCAGTACTTC,CASSGDQETQYF
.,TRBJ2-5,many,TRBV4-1,TGCGCCAGCAGCCAAGTGGCAGGCCGGGAGACCCAGTACTTC,CASSQVAGRETQYF
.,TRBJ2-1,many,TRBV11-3,TGTGCCAGCAGCTTAGCTAGGGCCAATGAGCAGTTCTTC,CASSLARANEQFF
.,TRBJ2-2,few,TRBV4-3,TGCGCCCGCAGCCCCGGGACCTACTACACCGGGGAGCTGTTTTTT,CARSPGTYYTGELFF
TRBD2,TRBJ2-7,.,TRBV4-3,TGCGCCAGCAGCCAAGACGGGCCAGCGGGGCCCTACGAGCAGTACTTC,CASSQDGPAGPYEQYF
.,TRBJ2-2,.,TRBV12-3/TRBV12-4,TGTGCCAGCAGTTTAGGTCCAAGTTGGGAGCTGTTTTTT,CASSLGPSWELFF
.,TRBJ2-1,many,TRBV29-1,TGCAGCGTTGTCCCGGGACCGGCAGACTTC,CSVVPGPADF
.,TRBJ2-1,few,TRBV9,TGTGCCAGCGGGGGGAGCTCCTACAATGAGCAGTTCTTC,CASGGSSYNEQFF
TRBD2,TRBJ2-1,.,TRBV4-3,TGCGCCAGCAGCCGGGGGAATAGCGGGAGGGCCTTCTATGAGCAGTTCTTC,CASSRGNSGRAFYEQFF
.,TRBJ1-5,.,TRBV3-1,TGTGCCAGCAGCCAAGGTTACAGTTTAAGCAATCAGCCCCAGCATTTT,CASSQGYSLSNQPQHF
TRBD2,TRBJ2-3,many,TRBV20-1,TGCAGTACGACTAGCGGGGACACAGATACGCAGTATTTT,CSTTSGDTDTQYF
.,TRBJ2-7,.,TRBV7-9,TGTGCCAGCAGCTTCTCCCCGGGAGCCACTAACGAGCAGTACTTC,CASSFSPGATNEQYF
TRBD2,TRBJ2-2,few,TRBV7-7,TGTGCTAGCAGCCCACTAGCGGGGAACACCGGGGAGCTGTTTTTT,CASSPLAGNTGELFF
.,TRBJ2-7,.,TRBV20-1,TGCAGTGCAGCAGGGACCTTCGCCCAACGCCCGTACGAGCAGTACTTC,CSAAGTFAQRPYEQYF
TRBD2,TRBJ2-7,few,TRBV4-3,TGCGCCAGCAGCCAAACTAGCGGGAGGGCTTACGAGCAGTACTTC,CASSQTSGRAYEQYF
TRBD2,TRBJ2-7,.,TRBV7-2,TGTGCCAGCAGCTTAATAGCGGGCAGCTCCTACGAGCAGTACTTC,CASSLIAGSSYEQYF
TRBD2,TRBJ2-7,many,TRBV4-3,TGCGCCAGCAGCCAGGGACTAGCGGTACTCTCCTACGAGCAGTACTTC,CASSQGLAVLSYEQYF
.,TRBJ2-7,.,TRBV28,TGTGCCAGCCACCCTGTCGGTGGGCTAGGGTTCTACGAGCAGGACTTC,CASHPVGGLGFYEQDF
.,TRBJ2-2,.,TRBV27,TGTGCCAGCAGTTTATTAGGGTCCACCGGGGAGCTGTCTTTT,CASSLLGSTGELSF
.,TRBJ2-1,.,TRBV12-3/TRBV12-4,TGTGCCAGCACTGTCCCTACGTTCTACAATGAGCAGTTCTTC,CASTVPTFYNEQFF
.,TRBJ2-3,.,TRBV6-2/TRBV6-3,TGTGCCAGCAGAAGCCAGGAGGGACTCGGGGTAGATACGCAGTATTTT,CASRSQEGLGVDTQYF
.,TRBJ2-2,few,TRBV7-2,TGTGCCAGCAGCTTACTGCCGGCCGGGGAGCTGTTTTTT,CASSLLPAGELFF
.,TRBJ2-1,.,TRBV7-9,TGTGCCAGCAGCTTGGGCCAGGGGCAGGGAGAGACCCAGTTCTTC,CASSLGQGQGETQFF
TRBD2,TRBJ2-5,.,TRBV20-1,TGCAGTGCTAGGAGGAGGGGAGGTATAGCGGGAGAGACCCAGTACTTC,CSARRRGGIAGETQYF
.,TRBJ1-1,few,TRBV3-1,TGTGCCGCCAGCAGCCATTTCGTCCAGAGCACTGAAGCTTTCTTT,CAASSHFVQSTEAFF
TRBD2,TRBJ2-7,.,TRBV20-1,TGCAGTGCTAGAGGACTAGCGGGAAGGTGGTCCTACGAGCAGTACTTC,CSARGLAGRWSYEQYF
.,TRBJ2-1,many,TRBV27,TGTGCCAGCAGTTCCTCCGAGAGCTCCTACAATGAGCAGTTCTTC,CASSSSESSYNEQFF
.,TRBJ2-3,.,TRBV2,TGTGCCAGCAGTGAAACAGCAGGGGATACGCAGTATTTT,CASSETAGDTQYF
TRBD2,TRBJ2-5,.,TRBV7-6,TGTGCCAGCAGCCCGGTACTAGCGGGAGGTGAGCCCCAGCACTTC,CASSPVLAGGEPQHF
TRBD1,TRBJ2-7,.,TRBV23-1,TGCGCCGGCGGCCCAGGACAGGGAACCCCCTACGAGCAGTACTTC,CAGGPGQGTPYEQYF
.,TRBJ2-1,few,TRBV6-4,TGTGCCAGCAGTGAGGGCCCTGGAGGCTATGAGCAGTTCTTC,CASSEGPGGYEQFF
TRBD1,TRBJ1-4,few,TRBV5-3,TGTGCCAGCAGCAAAGGGACAGTTGGAGCAACTAATGAAAAACTGTTTTTT,CASSKGTVGATNEKLFF
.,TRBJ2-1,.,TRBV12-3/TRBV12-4,TGTGCCACAGGGTTCGGCGGGGCCTTAAATGAGCAGTTCTTC,CATGFGGALNEQFF
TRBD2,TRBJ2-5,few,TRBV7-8,TGTGCCATCGCGAACCAGCTAGCGGACACTTCCGAGTGGGAGACCCAGTACTTC,CAIANQLADTSEWETQYF
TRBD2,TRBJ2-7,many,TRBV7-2,TGTGCCAGCAGCTCTGTAGCGGGAAGCTACGAGCAGTACTTC,CASSSVAGSYEQYF
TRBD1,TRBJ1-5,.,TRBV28,TGTGCCAGCAGTTTATTGGTGGGGACAGGCAATCAGCCCCAGCATTTT,CASSLLVGTGNQPQHF
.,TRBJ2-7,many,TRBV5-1,TGCGCCAGCAGCGTGGGAAACGAGCAGTACTTC,CASSVGNEQYF
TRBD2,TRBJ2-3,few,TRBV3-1,TGTGCCAGCAGCCCGCGACTAGCGGGAGGCTCAGATGGAGATACGCAGTATTTT,CASSPRLAGGSDGDTQYF
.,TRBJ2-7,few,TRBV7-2,TGTGCCAGCAGCTGGATCACTGGGCGCGAGCAGTACTTC,CASSWITGREQYF